The entry below gives a single T cell receptor (beta chain) sequence along with its context. One junction end does not reproduce the germline sequence, and a read error may be involved. This sample was taken from a study of tumour-infiltrating T cells in Burkitt lymphoma. Overall study: Productive clonality predicted overall and progression-free survival.

Here immunoSEQ multiplex PCR was the method, and the copy in TCRdb shows in-frame clones only, minus some. The sample lists about 5,400 clones, more than 8% occurring once. Germline loops: CDR1 SNHLY, CDR2 FYNNEI. The CDR3 spans 15 residues. The TCR originated in a human donor with diffuse large B-cell lymphoma. The sequencing input was tumor tissue. This chain links TRBV2 with TRBJ2-7; no clear D. CDR3 sequence: CASSLDPSGTYEQYF. Here the CDR3 DNA reads TGTGCCAGCAGCTTGGACCCATCAGGCACCTACGAACAGTACTTC.